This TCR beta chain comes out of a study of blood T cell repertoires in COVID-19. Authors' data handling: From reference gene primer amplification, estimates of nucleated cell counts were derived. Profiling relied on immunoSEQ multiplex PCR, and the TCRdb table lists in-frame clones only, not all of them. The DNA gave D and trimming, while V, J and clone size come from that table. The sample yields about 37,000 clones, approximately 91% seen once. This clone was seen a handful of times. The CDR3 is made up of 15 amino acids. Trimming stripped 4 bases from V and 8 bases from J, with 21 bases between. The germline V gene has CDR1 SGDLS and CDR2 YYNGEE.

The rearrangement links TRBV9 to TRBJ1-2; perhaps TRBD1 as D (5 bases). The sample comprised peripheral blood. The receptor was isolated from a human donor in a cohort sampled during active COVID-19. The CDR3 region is CASSPQTQGPPGYTF. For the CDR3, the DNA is TGTGCCAGCAGCCCCCAGACGCAGGGTCCCCCAGGCTACACCTTC.